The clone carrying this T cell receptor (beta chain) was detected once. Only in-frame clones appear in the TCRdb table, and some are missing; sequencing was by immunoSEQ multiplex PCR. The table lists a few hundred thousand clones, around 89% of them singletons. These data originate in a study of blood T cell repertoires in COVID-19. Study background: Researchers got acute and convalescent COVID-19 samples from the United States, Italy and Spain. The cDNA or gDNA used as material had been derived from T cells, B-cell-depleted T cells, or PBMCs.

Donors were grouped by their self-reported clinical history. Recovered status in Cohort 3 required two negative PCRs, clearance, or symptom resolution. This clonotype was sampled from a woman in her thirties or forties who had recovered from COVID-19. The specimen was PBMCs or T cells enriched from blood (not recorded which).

CDR3 protein: CATSRGQPRTNYGYTF. For the CDR3, the DNA is TGTGCCACCAGCAGAGGACAGCCGCGTACTAACTATGGCTACACCTTC. The chain combines TRBV15 with TRBJ1-2, with a possible D match to TRBD1 (5 bases). This CDR3 is 16 amino acids long. V was cut by 1 base and J by 0 bases, with 12 bases left in between. Germline V lookup: CDR1 LNHNV, CDR2 YYDKDF (reference sequence).